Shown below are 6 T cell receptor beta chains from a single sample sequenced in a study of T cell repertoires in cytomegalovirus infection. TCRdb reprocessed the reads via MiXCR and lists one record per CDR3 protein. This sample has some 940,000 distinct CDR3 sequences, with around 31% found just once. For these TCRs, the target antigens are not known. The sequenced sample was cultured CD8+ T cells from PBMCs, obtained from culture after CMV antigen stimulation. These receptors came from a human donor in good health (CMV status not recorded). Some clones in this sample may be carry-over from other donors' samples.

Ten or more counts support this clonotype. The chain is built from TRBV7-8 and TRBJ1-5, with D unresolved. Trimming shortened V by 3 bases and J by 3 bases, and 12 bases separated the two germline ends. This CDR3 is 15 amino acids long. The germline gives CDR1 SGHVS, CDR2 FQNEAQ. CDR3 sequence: CASSFPPGHNQPQHF. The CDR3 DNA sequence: TGTGCCAGCAGCTTTCCTCCGGGTCACAATCAGCCCCAGCATTTT.

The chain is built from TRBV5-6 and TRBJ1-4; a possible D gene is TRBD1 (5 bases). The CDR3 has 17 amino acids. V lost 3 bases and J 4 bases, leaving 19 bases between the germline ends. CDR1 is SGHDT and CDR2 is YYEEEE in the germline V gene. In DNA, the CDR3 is TGTGCCAGCAGCTCGGGACGTGACTCTACGTATAATGAAAAACTGTTTTTT. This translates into CASSSGRDSTYNEKLFF.

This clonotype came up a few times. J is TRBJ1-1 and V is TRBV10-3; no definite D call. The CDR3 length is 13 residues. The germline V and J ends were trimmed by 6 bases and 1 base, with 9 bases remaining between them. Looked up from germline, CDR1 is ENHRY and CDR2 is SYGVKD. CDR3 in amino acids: CAIRPDGNTEAFF. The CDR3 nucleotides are TGTGCCATCAGGCCGGACGGGAACACTGAAGCTTTCTTT.

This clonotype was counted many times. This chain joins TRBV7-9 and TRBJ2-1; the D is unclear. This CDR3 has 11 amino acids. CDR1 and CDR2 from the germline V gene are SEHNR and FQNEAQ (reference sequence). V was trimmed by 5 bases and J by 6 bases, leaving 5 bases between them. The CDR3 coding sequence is TGTGCCAGCAGCCAATCCAATGAGCAGTTCTTC. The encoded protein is CASSQSNEQFF.

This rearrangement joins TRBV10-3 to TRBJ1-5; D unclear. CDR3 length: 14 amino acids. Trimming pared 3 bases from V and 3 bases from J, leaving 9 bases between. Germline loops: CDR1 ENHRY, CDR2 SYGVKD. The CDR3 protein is CAISERPYNQPQHF. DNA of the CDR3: TGTGCCATCAGTGAACGGCCATACAATCAGCCCCAGCATTTT.

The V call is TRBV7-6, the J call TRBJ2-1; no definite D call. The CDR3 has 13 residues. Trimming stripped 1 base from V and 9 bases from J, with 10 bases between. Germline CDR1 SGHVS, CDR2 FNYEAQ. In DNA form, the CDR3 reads TGTGCCAGCAGCTTAGGTGAAAGGGTTGAGCAGTTCTTC. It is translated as CASSLGERVEQFF. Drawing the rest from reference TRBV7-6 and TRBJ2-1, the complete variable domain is GAGVSQSPRYKVTKRGQDVALRCDPISGHVSLYWYRQALGQGPEFLTYFNYEAQQDKSGLPNDRFSAERPEGSISTLTIQRTEQRDSAMYRCASSLGERVEQFFGPGTRLTVL.